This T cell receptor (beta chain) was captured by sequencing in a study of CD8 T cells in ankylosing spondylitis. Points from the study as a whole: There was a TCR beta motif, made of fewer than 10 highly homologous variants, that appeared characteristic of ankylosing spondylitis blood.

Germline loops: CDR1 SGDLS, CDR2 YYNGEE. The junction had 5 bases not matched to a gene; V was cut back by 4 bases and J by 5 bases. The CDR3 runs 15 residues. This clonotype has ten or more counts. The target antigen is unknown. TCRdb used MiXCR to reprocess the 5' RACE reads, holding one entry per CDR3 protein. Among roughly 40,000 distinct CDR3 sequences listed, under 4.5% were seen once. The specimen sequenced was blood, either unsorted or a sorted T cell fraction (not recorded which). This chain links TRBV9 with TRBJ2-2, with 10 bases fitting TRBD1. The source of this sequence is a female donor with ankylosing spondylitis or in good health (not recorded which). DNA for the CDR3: TGTGCCAGCAGCTCGACAGGGGGCTTGACCGGGGAGCTGTTTTTT. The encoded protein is CASSSTGGLTGELFF.